The sequence of this T cell receptor (beta chain) was determined in a study of blood T cell repertoires in COVID-19. Study-level information: Samples came from the United States, Italy and Spain, spanning acute and convalescent COVID-19. PBMCs, B-cell-depleted T cells, or T cells provided the cDNA or gDNA that made up the material.

Germline loops: CDR1 SGDLS, CDR2 YYNGEE. The CDR3 is 15 amino acids. With 6 bases clipped from V and 1 base from J, the junction kept 4 bases outside the gene matches. Per the authors' pipeline: How many nucleated cells were present was estimated from reference gene primer amplification. Produced via immunoSEQ multiplex PCR; TCRdb's table is partial and in-frame only. V and J calls and clone size are copied from that table; D and trimming were computed from the DNA. The sample includes 90,000 or so clones, around 86% of them seen just once. Enrolled during active infection, Seattle patients were then followed longitudinally.

This clonotype was obtained from a man between 60 and 75 years old with COVID-19, enrolled during active disease. The V call is TRBV9, the J call TRBJ2-2, with 9 bases identical to TRBD1. The sample consisted of peripheral blood. Here the CDR3 reads CASMGGQGNTGELFF. In DNA, the CDR3 is TGTGCCAGCATGGGGGGACAGGGGAACACCGGGGAGCTGTTTTTT.